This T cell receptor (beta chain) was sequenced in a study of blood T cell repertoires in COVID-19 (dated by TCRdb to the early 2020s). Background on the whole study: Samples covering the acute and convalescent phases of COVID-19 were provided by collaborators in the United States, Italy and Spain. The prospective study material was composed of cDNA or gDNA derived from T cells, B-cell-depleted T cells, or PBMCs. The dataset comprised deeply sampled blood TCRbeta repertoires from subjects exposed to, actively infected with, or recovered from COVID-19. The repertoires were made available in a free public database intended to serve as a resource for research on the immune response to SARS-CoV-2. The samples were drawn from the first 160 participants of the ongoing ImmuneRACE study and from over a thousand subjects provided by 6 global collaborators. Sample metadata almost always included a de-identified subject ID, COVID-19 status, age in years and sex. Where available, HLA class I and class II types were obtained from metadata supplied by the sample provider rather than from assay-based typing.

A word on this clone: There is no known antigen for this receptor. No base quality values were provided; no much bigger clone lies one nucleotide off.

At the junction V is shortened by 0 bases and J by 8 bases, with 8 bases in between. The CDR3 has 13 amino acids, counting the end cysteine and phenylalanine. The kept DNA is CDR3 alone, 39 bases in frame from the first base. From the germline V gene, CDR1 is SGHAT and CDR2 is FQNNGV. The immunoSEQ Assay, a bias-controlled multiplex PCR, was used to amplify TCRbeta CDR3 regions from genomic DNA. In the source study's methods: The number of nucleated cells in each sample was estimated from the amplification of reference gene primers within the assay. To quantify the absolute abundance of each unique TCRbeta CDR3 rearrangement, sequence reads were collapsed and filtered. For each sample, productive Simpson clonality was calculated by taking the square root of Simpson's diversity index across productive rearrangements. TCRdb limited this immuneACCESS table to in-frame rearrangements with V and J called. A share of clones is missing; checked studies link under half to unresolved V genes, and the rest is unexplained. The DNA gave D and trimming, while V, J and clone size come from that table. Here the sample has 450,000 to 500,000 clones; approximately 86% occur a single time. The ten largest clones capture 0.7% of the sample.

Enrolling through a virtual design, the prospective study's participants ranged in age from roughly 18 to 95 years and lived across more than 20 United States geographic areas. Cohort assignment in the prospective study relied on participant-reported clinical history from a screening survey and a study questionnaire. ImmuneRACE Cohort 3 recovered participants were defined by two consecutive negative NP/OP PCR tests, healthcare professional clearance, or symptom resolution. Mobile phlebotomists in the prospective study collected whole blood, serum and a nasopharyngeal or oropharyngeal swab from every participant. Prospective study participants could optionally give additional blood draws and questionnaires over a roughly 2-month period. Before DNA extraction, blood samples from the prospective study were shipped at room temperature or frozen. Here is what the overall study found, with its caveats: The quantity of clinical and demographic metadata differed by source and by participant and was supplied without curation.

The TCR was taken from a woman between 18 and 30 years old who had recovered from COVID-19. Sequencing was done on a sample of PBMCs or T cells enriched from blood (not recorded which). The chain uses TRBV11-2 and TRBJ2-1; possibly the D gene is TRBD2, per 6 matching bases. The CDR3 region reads CASSLDPGDEQFF. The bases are TGTGCCAGCAGCTTAGATCCGGGGGATGAGCAGTTCTTC.